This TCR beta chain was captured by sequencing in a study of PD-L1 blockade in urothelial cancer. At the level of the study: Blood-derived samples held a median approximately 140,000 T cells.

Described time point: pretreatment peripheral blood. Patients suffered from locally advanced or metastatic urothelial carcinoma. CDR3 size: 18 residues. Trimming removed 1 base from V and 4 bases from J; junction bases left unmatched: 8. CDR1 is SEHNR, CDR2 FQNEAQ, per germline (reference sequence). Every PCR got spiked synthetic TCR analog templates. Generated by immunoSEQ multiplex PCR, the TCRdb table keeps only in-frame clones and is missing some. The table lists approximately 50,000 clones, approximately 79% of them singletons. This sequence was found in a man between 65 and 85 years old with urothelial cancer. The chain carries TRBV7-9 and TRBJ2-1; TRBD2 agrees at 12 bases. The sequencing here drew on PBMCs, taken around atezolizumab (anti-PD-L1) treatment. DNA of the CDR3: TGTGCCAGCAGCTTAGTTTCACTAGCGGGGGGCAAGTACAATGAGCAGTTCTTC. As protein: CASSLVSLAGGKYNEQFF.